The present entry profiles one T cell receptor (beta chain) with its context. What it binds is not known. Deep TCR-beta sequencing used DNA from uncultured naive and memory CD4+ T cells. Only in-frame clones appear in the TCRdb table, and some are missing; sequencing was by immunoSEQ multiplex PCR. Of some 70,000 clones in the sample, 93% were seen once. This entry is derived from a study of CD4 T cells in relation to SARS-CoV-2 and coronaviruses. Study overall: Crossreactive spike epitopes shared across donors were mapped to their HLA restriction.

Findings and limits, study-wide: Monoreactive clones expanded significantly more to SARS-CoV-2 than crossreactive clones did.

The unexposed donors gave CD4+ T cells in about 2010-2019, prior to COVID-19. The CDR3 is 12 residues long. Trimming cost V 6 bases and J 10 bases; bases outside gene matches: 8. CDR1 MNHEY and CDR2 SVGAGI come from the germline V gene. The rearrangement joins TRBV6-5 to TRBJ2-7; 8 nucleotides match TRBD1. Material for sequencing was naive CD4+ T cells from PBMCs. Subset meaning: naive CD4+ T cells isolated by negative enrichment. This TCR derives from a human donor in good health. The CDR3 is CASRLRQGLQYF. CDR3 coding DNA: TGTGCCAGCAGATTAAGACAGGGGCTACAGTACTTC.